This is a list of T cell receptor beta chains from one sample in a study of Graves' ophthalmopathy and Graves' hyperthyroidism. TCRdb re-derived calls from the multiplex PCR reads in MiXCR, one entry per CDR3 protein. The table lists about 590,000 distinct CDR3 sequences, 35% to 45% of them singletons. Sequenced sample: peripheral blood or thyroid tissue (not recorded which). These receptors were taken from an adult man with Graves' hyperthyroidism. Each CDR3 is given with its conserved first and last residue. A D gene is named only where the DNA matches it firmly. Clone sizes are given selectively: once, few, many, or a class where the clone is expanded.

d_gene	v_gene	len	abundance	j_gene	CDR3aa	CDR3nt
TRBD2	TRBV12-3/TRBV12-4	15	many	TRBJ2-2	CASRRTSGRPGELFF	TGTGCCAGCAGACGGACTAGCGGGAGACCCGGGGAGCTGTTTTTT
TRBD1	TRBV9	15	many	TRBJ2-7	CASSVAGQGTYEQYF	TGTGCCAGCAGCGTAGCGGGACAGGGTACCTACGAGCAGTACTTC
TRBD1	TRBV16	15	many	TRBJ1-2	CASSQSTGGRDGYTF	TGTGCCAGCAGCCAATCAACAGGGGGACGAGATGGCTACACCTTC
TRBD1	TRBV20-1	13	-	TRBJ1-1	CSARPGDRGQAFF	TGCAGTGCTAGACCTGGGGACAGGGGGCAAGCTTTCTTT
-	TRBV19	13	-	TRBJ1-2	CASSGRQGYGYTF	TGTGCCAGTTCCGGGCGGCAGGGCTATGGCTACACCTTC
TRBD1	TRBV7-9	15	-	TRBJ1-6	CASSLAHRGNSPLHF	TGTGCCAGCAGCTTAGCCCACAGGGGTAATTCACCCCTCCACTTT
-	TRBV27	14	-	TRBJ2-7	CASSPRDTDYEQYF	TGTGCCAGCAGTCCCCGGGACACTGACTACGAGCAGTACTTC
TRBD2	TRBV7-6	16	-	TRBJ2-1	CASERAGTSGSNEQFF	TGCGCCAGCGAGCGGGCCGGGACTAGCGGGAGCAATGAGCAGTTCTTC
-	TRBV5-1	14	-	TRBJ1-1	CASSPPGWGTEAFF	TGCGCCAGCAGCCCTCCGGGGTGGGGCACTGAAGCTTTCTTT
-	TRBV7-8	17	many	TRBJ1-1	CASSLTRVLLWDTEAFF	TGTGCCAGCAGCTTAACAAGGGTTTTGCTCTGGGACACTGAAGCTTTCTTT
-	TRBV29-1	11	-	TRBJ2-5	CSLEMQETQYF	TGCAGCTTGGAGATGCAAGAGACCCAGTACTTC
TRBD2	TRBV29-1	13	once	TRBJ2-5	CSVSGTSRETQYF	TGCAGCGTCTCCGGGACTAGCCGAGAGACCCAGTACTTC
-	TRBV20-1	13	-	TRBJ2-7	CSARVQGSYEQYF	TGCAGTGCTAGAGTGCAAGGCTCCTACGAGCAGTACTTC
TRBD1	TRBV5-1	15	many	TRBJ1-1	CASSFLGQENTEAFF	TGCGCCAGCAGCTTCCTGGGACAGGAGAACACTGAAGCTTTCTTT
-	TRBV5-6	15	many	TRBJ1-1	CASSLGLGGSTEAFF	TGTGCCAGCAGCTTGGGACTGGGGGGGAGCACTGAAGCTTTCTTT
TRBD2	TRBV19	17	many	TRBJ2-2	CASSIDGSGSYTGELFF	TGTGCCAGTAGTATAGACGGTAGCGGGAGTTACACCGGGGAGCTGTTTTTT
-	TRBV2	17	-	TRBJ2-7	CASSPQAFGGRSYEQYF	TGTGCCAGCAGTCCGCAAGCCTTCGGGGGTCGCTCCTACGAGCAGTACTTC
TRBD1	TRBV13	13	many	TRBJ2-5	CASRGQGARTQYF	TGTGCCAGCAGGGGACAGGGGGCCAGGACCCAGTACTTC
TRBD1	TRBV10-2	15	-	TRBJ2-5	CASSDTGDSKETQYF	TGCGCCAGCAGTGATACAGGGGATTCGAAAGAGACCCAGTACTTC
TRBD1	TRBV28	14	-	TRBJ1-1	CASSFQGDYTEAFF	TGTGCCAGCAGTTTTCAGGGGGACTACACTGAAGCTTTCTTT
-	TRBV20-1	15	few	TRBJ1-3	CSARGARISGNTIYF	TGCAGTGCTAGAGGAGCGAGAATCTCTGGAAACACCATATATTTT
-	TRBV24-1	14	-	TRBJ2-3	CATSDLSAADTQYF	TGTGCCACCAGTGATTTGTCAGCCGCAGATACGCAGTATTTT
TRBD2	TRBV6-6	15	many	TRBJ2-5	CASSYRTSGTETQYF	TGTGCCAGCAGTTACCGAACTAGCGGGACGGAGACCCAGTACTTC
-	TRBV2	14	many	TRBJ2-7	CASINRDDNYEQYF	TGTGCCAGCATCAACCGGGACGATAACTACGAGCAGTACTTC
-	TRBV24-1	13	many	TRBJ2-7	CATSDPAVDEQYF	TGTGCCACCAGTGATCCCGCCGTCGACGAGCAGTACTTC
-	TRBV27	16	-	TRBJ1-5	CASSSLSRGKDQPQHF	TGTGCCAGCAGTTCCTTAAGCAGGGGAAAGGATCAGCCTCAGCATTTT
-	TRBV7-8	17	-	TRBJ2-5	CASSLVERASDGETQYF	TGTGCCAGCAGCTTAGTGGAAAGGGCTAGCGATGGAGAGACCCAGTACTTC
-	TRBV6-5	15	-	TRBJ1-2	CASRKGTDFVYGYTF	TGTGCCAGCCGTAAGGGGACCGATTTTGTCTATGGCTACACCTTC
TRBD1	TRBV20-1	14	many	TRBJ1-2	CSATRDSPNYGYTF	TGCAGTGCTACCCGGGACAGCCCAAACTATGGCTACACCTTC
TRBD2	TRBV10-3	15	-	TRBJ2-5	CASRTSGGARETQYF	TGTGCCAGCAGGACAAGCGGGGGGGCACGAGAGACCCAGTACTTC
TRBD1	TRBV29-1	13	many	TRBJ1-4	CSVLQGTNEKLFF	TGCAGCGTGCTACAGGGGACTAATGAAAAACTGTTTTTT
TRBD2	TRBV5-4	14	many	TRBJ2-5	CASSSASGGETQYF	TGTGCCAGCAGCTCGGCTAGCGGGGGCGAGACCCAGTACTTC
-	TRBV2	14	many	TRBJ1-4	CASSDWQGNEKLFF	TGTGCCAGCAGTGATTGGCAAGGAAATGAAAAACTGTTTTTT
-	TRBV5-8	15	many	TRBJ2-5	CASSRRNRYEETQYF	TGTGCCAGCAGCCGTAGAAACAGATACGAAGAGACCCAGTACTTC
-	TRBV20-1	20	-	TRBJ2-2	CSARERGWRGQLTSAGELFF	TGCAGTGCTAGGGAGAGGGGCTGGCGGGGACAGCTTACCTCCGCCGGGGAGCTGTTTTTT
-	TRBV29-1	13	-	TRBJ2-7	CSSGRDLGYEQYF	TGCAGCTCTGGACGGGACCTGGGCTACGAGCAGTACTTC
TRBD1	TRBV7-9	12	few	TRBJ2-7	CASSPDREEQYF	TGTGCCAGCTCACCCGACAGGGAAGAGCAGTACTTC
-	TRBV5-1	13	many	TRBJ2-7	CASSPGISYEQYF	TGCGCCAGCAGCCCCGGGATTTCCTACGAGCAGTACTTC
TRBD1	TRBV2	15	many	TRBJ1-5	CASSKTGGGNQPQHF	TGTGCCAGCAGTAAGACAGGGGGCGGCAATCAGCCCCAGCATTTT
TRBD2	TRBV7-9	15	-	TRBJ2-5	CASSLAGGGLETQYF	TGTGCCAGCAGCTTGGCGGGGGGTGGGTTGGAGACCCAGTACTTC
TRBD1	TRBV9	15	-	TRBJ2-2	CASSVGQGSAGELFF	TGTGCCAGCAGCGTAGGACAGGGATCGGCCGGGGAGCTGTTTTTT
TRBD1	TRBV25-1	15	once	TRBJ2-7	CASSEGTVEAHEQYF	TGTGCCAGCAGCGAAGGGACAGTGGAGGCCCACGAGCAGTACTTC
TRBD2	TRBV4-1	16	many	TRBJ2-7	CASSPLETSGRHEQYF	TGCGCCAGCAGCCCCCTCGAGACTAGCGGGAGACACGAGCAGTACTTC
TRBD1	TRBV29-1	13	-	TRBJ2-7	CSVRTGGRYEQNF	TGCAGCGTTCGGACAGGGGGCAGGTACGAGCAGAACTTC